These 13 T cell receptor beta chains share one sample of origin, sequenced in a study of T cell clonotyping in hematopoietic cell transplantation. Produced via immunoSEQ multiplex PCR; TCRdb's table is partial and in-frame only. The sample carries fewer than 20,000 clones, around 70% recorded once. Sequencing was performed on peripheral blood mononuclear cells. The receptors derive from a woman aged 60 to 75 in good health. Some clones in this sample may be carry-over from other donors' samples.

The chain joins TRBV6-6 to TRBJ1-6; 7 bases map to TRBD1. Germline assignment: CDR1 MNHNY and CDR2 SVGAGI (reference sequence). The CDR3 has 15 amino acids. Trimming at V came to 3 bases and at J to 7 bases, leaving 6 bases not matched to a gene. The CDR3 DNA is TGTGCCAGCAGTTATGAGGGGGCATTAAATTCACCCCTCCACTTT. This sequence encodes CASSYEGALNSPLHF.

The chain uses TRBV28 and TRBJ2-7, with D maybe TRBD1 (5 bases). This CDR3 is 13 amino acids long. The germline V gene encodes CDR1 MDHEN and CDR2 SYDVKM. Trimming removed 6 bases at V and 2 bases at J, with 11 bases between. CDR3 sequence reads: CASSQGVPYEQYF. CDR3 nucleotide sequence: TGTGCCAGCAGCCAAGGGGTGCCCTACGAGCAGTACTTC.

The gene calls are TRBV4-2 and TRBJ1-2, with 9 bases fitting TRBD1. V dropped 4 bases and J dropped 3; count of bases not matched to a gene: 12. Per germline, CDR1 LGHNA and CDR2 YNFKEQ. The CDR3 runs to 17 residues. The CDR3 is CASSPEMGTGRDYGYTF. The DNA for the CDR3 is TGTGCCAGCAGCCCAGAAATGGGGACAGGGAGGGACTATGGCTACACCTTC.

The V call is TRBV28, the J call TRBJ1-5, with D unresolved. Trimming stripped 7 bases from V and 5 bases from J, with 18 bases between. CDR3 size: 15 residues. Germline CDR1 and CDR2: MDHEN and SYDVKM. The CDR3 protein is CASTNLGSGDQPQHF. The CDR3 DNA reads as TGTGCCAGCACCAACCTGGGCTCTGGCGATCAGCCCCAGCATTTT.

This clone was counted only a few times. The V and J genes are TRBV19 and TRBJ1-2, with D perhaps TRBD1 (5 bases). This CDR3 contains 13 residues. Germline V lookup: CDR1 LNHDA, CDR2 SQIVND (reference sequence). Trimming took off 7 bases at V and 6 bases at J, with 15 bases between the two ends. The CDR3 sequence is CASTPSRRDGYTF. DNA of the CDR3: TGTGCCAGTACCCCTTCCCGCAGGGATGGCTACACCTTC.

The chain combines TRBV5-1 with TRBJ2-2, with 7 bases lining up with TRBD2. The germline V gene encodes CDR1 SGHRS and CDR2 YFSETQ. Unmatched junction bases numbered 6, after V lost 4 bases and J lost 3 bases. CDR3 size: 15 residues. This CDR3 reads CASSAGAGDTGELFF. CDR3 coding DNA: TGCGCCAGCAGCGCCGGGGCGGGGGACACCGGGGAGCTGTTTTTT.

The rearrangement joins TRBV6-5 to TRBJ2-7; 8 nucleotides line up with TRBD1. Trimming cost V 4 bases and J 8 bases; bases outside gene matches: 10. The CDR3 length is 14 residues. CDR1 is MNHEY and CDR2 is SVGAGI in the germline V gene. The CDR3 sequence is CASSLQGAYSKQYF. For the CDR3, the DNA is TGTGCCAGCAGTTTGCAGGGGGCTTACTCCAAGCAGTACTTC.

The chain carries TRBV30 and TRBJ1-1, with D uncertain. CDR3 length: 12 amino acids. Germline V gene data show CDR1 as GTSNPN and CDR2 as SVGIG (reference sequence). Trimming cost V 4 bases and J 0 bases, with 6 bases left between them. The CDR3: CAWKPMNTEAFF. The CDR3 DNA is TGTGCCTGGAAGCCGATGAACACTGAAGCTTTCTTT.

The chain is built from TRBV29-1 and TRBJ2-7; D might be TRBD1 (5 bases). This CDR3 spans 11 amino acids. The V end lost 2 bases, the J end lost 4 bases, and 6 bases lay between the germline ends. CDR1 and CDR2 from the germline V gene are SQVTM and ANQGSEA. CDR3 sequence reads: CSVEQGYEQYF. In nucleotides, the CDR3 is TGCAGCGTTGAACAGGGATACGAGCAGTACTTC.

The rearrangement links TRBV19 to TRBJ1-2, with unresolved D. Germline CDR1 reads LNHDA; CDR2 reads SQIVND (reference sequence). There are 13 residues in the CDR3. V dropped 3 bases and J dropped 4 bases, with 9 bases sitting between them. The CDR3 nucleotides are TGTGCCAGTAGTATTCCTCCGTCCTATGGCTACACCTTC. This codes for CASSIPPSYGYTF.

The gene calls are TRBV28 and TRBJ1-2, with a tentative D call TRBD1 (6 bases). The CDR3 spans 16 residues. Per the germline V gene, CDR1 is MDHEN and CDR2 is SYDVKM. V shed 5 bases and J shed 0 bases, with 16 bases lying between them. CDR3 loop: CASSTVLDRANYGYTF. The CDR3 bases are TGTGCCAGCAGTACCGTGCTGGACAGAGCTAACTATGGCTACACCTTC.

This clone has only a few counts. In nucleotides, the CDR3 is TGTGCCAGCAGCCGAGACAGGGTACGAACTGAAGCTTTCTTT. This sequence encodes CASSRDRVRTEAFF. This rearrangement joins TRBV14 to TRBJ1-1, with 7 bases lining up with TRBD1. Germline values: CDR1 SGHDN, CDR2 FVKESK. This CDR3 region has 14 residues. Trimming took 4 bases from V and 5 from J; bases not matched to a gene: 7.

This chain uses TRBV30 with TRBJ2-2; a weak D match, TRBD2 (5 bases). This CDR3 contains 11 residues. The V and J ends lost 8 bases and 7 bases respectively, with 11 bases between them. Germline values: CDR1 GTSNPN, CDR2 SVGIG (reference sequence). CDR3 protein: CAQSGFGELFF. The CDR3 bases are TGTGCCCAAAGCGGTTTCGGGGAGCTGTTTTTT.